One sample yielded the 28 T cell receptor beta chains listed below, sequenced in a study of blood T cell repertoires in COVID-19. Profiled with immunoSEQ multiplex PCR; TCRdb holds only in-frame clones, not every one. The data show around 190,000 clones, roughly nine tenths seen once. The sample comprised peripheral blood. The receptor source for this set is a man aged 65 to 85 with active or convalescent COVID-19.

The rearrangement links TRBV19 to TRBJ1-5; TRBD1 is a possible D gene (6 bases). Trimming removed 6 bases from V and 1 base from J, with 13 bases in between. The CDR3 has 15 amino acids. The germline gives CDR1 LNHDA, CDR2 SQIVND (reference sequence). The CDR3 is CASRSGTFSNQPQHF. Here the CDR3 DNA reads TGTGCCAGTAGATCCGGGACATTCAGCAATCAGCCCCAGCATTTT.

The gene calls are TRBV6-2 or TRBV6-3 and TRBJ1-1; D gene unclear. This CDR3 comprises 12 residues. Germline CDR1 is MNHEY and CDR2 is SVGEGT. Trimming shortened V by 6 bases and J by 6 bases, and 11 bases separated the two germline ends. The CDR3 DNA is TGTGCCAGCAGCTCGAGGGAGTCTGAAGCTTTCTTT. It specifies CASSSRESEAFF.

The chain employs TRBV5-1 and TRBJ1-2; possibly TRBD1 for D (5 bases). The CDR3 has 16 amino acids. The V end lost 4 bases, the J end lost 4 bases, and 20 bases lay between the germline ends. Germline V gene data show CDR1 as SGHRS and CDR2 as YFSETQ. The CDR3 is CASSLDMSLRGYGYTF. The CDR3 bases are TGCGCCAGCAGCCTGGACATGTCCCTTAGGGGCTATGGCTACACCTTC.

The chain has TRBV5-1 and TRBJ2-5, with D perhaps matching TRBD2 (7 bases). The V end lost 0 bases, the J end lost 5 bases, and 14 bases lay between the germline ends. The germline V gene encodes CDR1 SGHRS and CDR2 YFSETQ. The CDR3 is 15 residues long. CDR3 nucleotide sequence: TGCGCCAGCAGCTTGGACGGGGGGCTATGGGAGACCCAGTACTTC. Its protein is CASSLDGGLWETQYF. Combining the CDR3 with reference TRBV5-1 and TRBJ2-5 gives the whole variable domain KAGVTQTPRYLIKTRGQQVTLSCSPISGHRSVSWYQQTPGQGLQFLFEYFSETQRNKGNFPGRFSGRQFSNSRSEMNVSTLELGDSALYLCASSLDGGLWETQYFGPGTRLLVL.

The V call is TRBV28, the J call TRBJ1-3, with D maybe TRBD1 (5 bases). Germline V gene data show CDR1 as MDHEN and CDR2 as SYDVKM. This CDR3 is 15 amino acids long. V dropped 6 bases and J dropped 0 bases, with 12 bases sitting between them. The CDR3 loop is CASRGLMGSGNTIYF. CDR3 sequence (DNA): TGTGCCAGCAGGGGGCTTATGGGCTCTGGAAACACCATATATTTT.

V is TRBV3-1 (or the pseudogene TRBV3-2) and J is TRBJ2-1; a weak D match, TRBD2 (6 bases). Trimming pared 0 bases from V and 4 bases from J, leaving 16 bases between. Germline loops: CDR1 LGHDT, CDR2 YNNKEL (reference sequence). This CDR3 is built from 17 residues. CDR3 bases: TGTGCCAGCAGCCAAGAACTTTCTGCGGGGAGTTACAATGAGCAGTTCTTC. Its translation: CASSQELSAGSYNEQFF.

The rearrangement joins TRBV5-1 to TRBJ2-5, with 8 bases that match TRBD1. Germline-derived CDR1 and CDR2 are SGHRS and YFSETQ. The CDR3 spans 13 residues. After removal of 6 bases from V and 9 bases from J, the junction contained 10 bases not matched to a gene. CDR3 in DNA: TGCGCCAGCACGTCACAGGGGGATGGGGCCCAGTACTTC. Residues: CASTSQGDGAQYF.

This sequence joins TRBV7-2 and TRBJ1-1, with TRBD1 as a possible D gene (6 bases). The germline CDR1 and CDR2 sequences are SGHTA and FQGNSA. This CDR3 comprises 13 residues. V gave up 6 bases and J gave up 6 bases, with 14 bases separating them. The CDR3 here is CASRYFRGSEAFF. CDR3 nucleotides: TGTGCCAGCAGGTACTTCAGGGGTTCTGAAGCTTTCTTT.

The chain joins TRBV5-4 to TRBJ2-7, with 14 bases lining up with TRBD2. The germline V gene has CDR1 SGHNT and CDR2 YYREEE (reference sequence). The CDR3 length is 17 residues. J gave up 1 base and V 4 bases, and 7 bases lay outside the gene matches. In DNA form, the CDR3 reads TGTGCCAGCAGCGGGGGACTAGCGGGAGTTCTGTCCTACGAGCAGTACTTC. Its protein product is CASSGGLAGVLSYEQYF.

The chain carries TRBV9 and TRBJ1-2; weak D call: TRBD1 (5 bases). Germline V gives CDR1 SGDLS, CDR2 YYNGEE. The ends were cut back, 0 bases at V and 1 base at J, with 10 bases in the middle. The CDR3 is 15 residues long. DNA of the CDR3: TGTGCCAGCAGCGTAGCCTCCACAGGTAACTATGGCTACACCTTC. It codes for CASSVASTGNYGYTF.

This clone was counted once. Distinct nucleotide sequences in the sample also encode this CDR3. J is TRBJ1-2 and V is TRBV2, with 7 bases fitting TRBD1. Unmatched junction bases numbered 6, after V lost 6 bases and J lost 5 bases. Per germline, CDR1 SNHLY and CDR2 FYNNEI. The CDR3 consists of 13 residues. DNA for the CDR3: TGTGCCAGCAGCCCCGGGACAGTTTATGGCTACACCTTC. It translates to CASSPGTVYGYTF.

This rearrangement joins TRBV5-4 to TRBJ2-7, with 9 bases that match TRBD1. The V gene's germline CDR1 is SGHNT and CDR2 YYREEE (reference sequence). The CDR3 runs 15 residues. V lost 7 bases and J lost 2; bases outside the gene matches: 10. CDR3 DNA sequence: TGTGCCAGCGGATTTAGGACAGGGGCGACCTACGAGCAGTACTTC. Its protein product is CASGFRTGATYEQYF. The full variable domain, completed using reference TRBV5-4 and TRBJ2-7, is ETGVTQSPTHLIKTRGQQVTLRCSSQSGHNTVSWYQQALGQGPQFIFQYYREEENGRGNFPPRFSGLQFPNYSSELNVNALELDDSALYLCASGFRTGATYEQYFGPGTRLTVT.

The rearrangement joins TRBV7-2 to TRBJ1-1, with a possible D match to TRBD1 (6 bases). Trimming left V 5 bases short and J 3 bases short, with 22 bases between. Germline CDR1 and CDR2: SGHTA and FQGNSA. The length of the CDR3 is 17 residues. Written as DNA, the CDR3 is TGTGCCAGCAGCCCACGCCCCTTTACAGGGCATCACACTGAAGCTTTCTTT. Translating it yields CASSPRPFTGHHTEAFF.

This clone was seen only a few times. The J gene is TRBJ1-5, the V gene TRBV28, with TRBD1 as a possible D gene (5 bases). The length of the CDR3 is 15 residues. CDR1 and CDR2 (germline): MDHEN, SYDVKM. Between the trimmed V and J ends, which lost 6 bases and 6 bases, there was a span of 18 bases. In nucleotides, the CDR3 is TGTGCCAGCAGACCCTTGACAGCAGGGCGTCAGCCCCAGCATTTT. This translates into CASRPLTAGRQPQHF.

The V gene is TRBV7-9, the J gene TRBJ1-5, with 10 bases fitting TRBD1. Trimming cost V 0 bases and J 3 bases; bases outside gene matches: 2. Germline V CDR1 and CDR2: SEHNR, FQNEAQ (reference sequence). The CDR3 covers 16 residues. The CDR3 spells CASSLAGTGVNQPQHF. The CDR3 DNA reads as TGTGCCAGCAGCTTAGCCGGGACAGGGGTCAATCAGCCCCAGCATTTT. The full variable domain, completed using reference TRBV7-9 and TRBJ1-5, is DTGVSQNPRHKITKRGQNVTFRCDPISEHNRLYWYRQTLGQGPEFLTYFQNEAQLEKSRLLSDRFSAERPKGSFSTLEIQRTEQGDSAMYLCASSLAGTGVNQPQHFGDGTRLSIL.

V is TRBV30 and J is TRBJ1-1; 10 bases line up with TRBD1. Germline V gene data show CDR1 as GTSNPN and CDR2 as SVGIG (reference sequence). The V and J ends lost 3 bases and 5 bases, in that order; junction bases with no gene match: 3. This CDR3 spans 13 amino acids. In nucleotides, the CDR3 is TGTGCCTGGAGGGGACAGGGGTTGACTGAAGCTTTCTTT. This encodes CAWRGQGLTEAFF. Supplemented by reference TRBV30 and TRBJ1-1, the full variable domain reads SQTIHQWPATLVQPVGSPLSLECTVEGTSNPNLYWYRQAAGRGLQLLFYSVGIGQISSEVPQNLSASRPQDRQFILSSKKLLLSDSGFYLCAWRGQGLTEAFFGQGTRLTVV.

The V call is TRBV3-1 (or the pseudogene TRBV3-2), the J call TRBJ2-7, with D uncertain. Trimming shortened V by 1 base and J by 4 bases, and 2 bases separated the two germline ends. Germline assignment: CDR1 LGHDT and CDR2 YNNKEL (reference sequence). The CDR3 is made up of 11 amino acids. The DNA for the CDR3 is TGTGCCAGCAGCCAAGTATACGAGCAGTACTTC. It encodes CASSQVYEQYF.

The rearrangement links TRBV6-2 or TRBV6-3 to TRBJ1-5, with D perhaps matching TRBD1 (6 bases). V was shortened by 2 bases and J by 4 bases, with 12 bases between the two germline ends. In germline, CDR1 is MNHEY, CDR2 SVGEGT. The CDR3 has 15 amino acids. The CDR3 nucleotides read TGTGCCAGCAGTTACCTCAGGGGCGGGAATCAGCCCCAGCATTTT. It codes for CASSYLRGGNQPQHF.

The chain uses TRBV7-9 and TRBJ1-6; D possibly corresponds to TRBD1 (6 bases). The CDR3 spans 14 residues. Per the germline V gene, CDR1 is SEHNR and CDR2 is FQNEAQ (reference sequence). Trimming stripped 5 bases from V and 8 bases from J, with 13 bases between. Here the CDR3 reads CASSVGTRYSPLHF. The CDR3 nucleotides are TGTGCCAGCAGCGTTGGGACACGTTATTCACCCCTCCACTTT. The full variable domain, rest sourced from reference TRBV7-9 and TRBJ1-6, is DTGVSQNPRHKITKRGQNVTFRCDPISEHNRLYWYRQTLGQGPEFLTYFQNEAQLEKSRLLSDRFSAERPKGSFSTLEIQRTEQGDSAMYLCASSVGTRYSPLHFGNGTRLTVT.

The V and J genes are TRBV7-3 and TRBJ1-1; 8 bases are shared with TRBD1. Trimming removed 4 bases from V and 1 base from J; junction bases left unmatched: 17. The CDR3 spans 19 residues. Germline CDR1 reads SGHTA; CDR2 reads FQGTGA. CDR3 sequence: CASSSKWGRGPIGNTEAFF. In DNA, the CDR3 is TGTGCCAGCAGCTCGAAGTGGGGCAGGGGGCCGATCGGGAACACTGAAGCTTTCTTT.

The chain has TRBV2 and TRBJ1-1; D remains ambiguous. This CDR3 has 17 amino acids. From germline, CDR1 is SNHLY and CDR2 FYNNEI. Trimming shortened V by 7 bases and J by 0 bases, and 21 bases separated the two germline ends. The CDR3 is CASTKGGRSAMNTEAFF. The CDR3 nucleotides read TGTGCCAGCACCAAGGGTGGGAGATCGGCCATGAACACTGAAGCTTTCTTT.

The DNA of the CDR3 is TGTGCCATCAGTGAAGGGCCGGTGGGACAGGGAGGGGCCCTCCACTTT. This sequence encodes CAISEGPVGQGGALHF. This chain connects TRBV10-3 to TRBJ1-6; TRBD1 aligns across 9 bases. The germline V gene encodes CDR1 ENHRY and CDR2 SYGVKD. V lost 3 bases and J lost 14; bases outside the gene matches: 14. CDR3 length: 16 amino acids.

The rearrangement joins TRBV9 to TRBJ2-7; 9 nucleotides align to TRBD2. V lost 2 bases and J lost 4; bases outside the gene matches: 7. From germline, CDR1 is SGDLS and CDR2 YYNGEE. This CDR3 has 15 residues. This chain's CDR3 is CASSVGNSGGYEQYF. CDR3 sequence (DNA): TGTGCCAGCAGCGTCGGTAATAGCGGGGGTTACGAGCAGTACTTC.

The chain combines TRBV28 with TRBJ2-1, with 7 bases that match TRBD1. The CDR3 is 16 residues long. Losses at the gene ends were 6 bases for V and 5 bases for J; bases not matched to a gene: 13. CDR1 is MDHEN, CDR2 SYDVKM, per germline. The DNA of the CDR3 is TGTGCCAGCAGGACTGACAGGGAACGATGGGACAATGAGCAGTTCTTC. Translated: CASRTDRERWDNEQFF.

This clone was seen only a few times. The V and J genes are TRBV14 and TRBJ1-5, with a possible D match to TRBD1 (6 bases). V was pared by 6 bases and J by 4 bases, with 10 bases between. Germline V gives CDR1 SGHDN, CDR2 FVKESK. The CDR3 runs 13 residues. CDR3 sequence (DNA): TGTGCCAGCAGTCGGCAGGGGAATCAGCCCCAGCATTTT. Its translation: CASSRQGNQPQHF.

The chain employs TRBV27 and TRBJ2-7; D is possibly TRBD2 (5 bases). This CDR3 contains 16 residues. V was cut by 7 bases and J by 5 bases, with 24 bases left in between. Germline V gene sequence: CDR1 MNHEY, CDR2 SMNVEV (reference sequence). The CDR3 bases are TGTGCCAGCACCCCGACGGGGATCGCGTCTTTCAACGAGCAGTACTTC. Residues: CASTPTGIASFNEQYF.

V is TRBV7-2 and J is TRBJ1-5; the match to TRBD1 covers 7 bases. Germline V lookup: CDR1 SGHTA, CDR2 FQGNSA. The CDR3 is 17 residues long. Germline trimming cut 2 bases from V and 4 bases from J; bases unmatched to any gene: 11. The CDR3, as DNA: TGTGCCAGCAGCTTAAGACAGGGTAAATTTGCAAATCAGCCCCAGCATTTT. It specifies CASSLRQGKFANQPQHF. Filled out from reference TRBV7-2 and TRBJ1-5, the complete variable domain reads GAGVSQSPSNKVTEKGKDVELRCDPISGHTALYWYRQSLGQGLEFLIYFQGNSAPDKSGLPSDRFSAERTGGSVSTLTIQRTQQEDSAVYLCASSLRQGKFANQPQHFGDGTRLSIL.

V gene TRBV19 combines with J gene TRBJ1-6; D is perhaps TRBD1 (5 bases). This CDR3 is 14 amino acids long. V was clipped by 2 bases and J by 10 bases, with 12 bases between them. CDR1 and CDR2 (germline): LNHDA, SQIVND (reference sequence). The CDR3 nucleotides are TGTGCCAGTAGTATACAAGGGACTGGGTCACCCCTCCACTTT. Translated, it gives CASSIQGTGSPLHF.